These 10 T cell receptor beta chains came from one sample sequenced in a study of post-analysis software for immune sequencing data. Points from the study as a whole: About 5 TRBV segments occurring more often in patients than controls included TRBV5-6, TRBV5-1 and TRBV20-1.

Their cognate antigens are unknown. Prepared libraries of TCR beta cDNA carried unique molecular identifiers. A single record per CDR3 protein comes from TCRdb applying MiXCR to the PCR reads. The sample includes 350,000 to 450,000 distinct CDR3 sequences, 39% of them seen just once. The sample consisted of blood. All receptors derive from a girl aged 2 to 10 with multiple sclerosis.

The rearrangement uses TRBV29-1 and TRBJ2-1; D possibly corresponds to TRBD2 (6 bases). The CDR3 runs 18 residues. Germline lookup yields CDR1 SQVTM and CDR2 ANQGSEA. The V end was cut by 3 bases, the J end by 0 bases, with 21 bases between. The CDR3 loop is CSVDGSWPWTISYNEQFF. CDR3 nucleotides: TGCAGCGTTGATGGATCTTGGCCTTGGACTATCTCCTACAATGAGCAGTTCTTC.

A remark on this clonotype: The junction departs from the called germline gene at one end, perhaps through a read error. This chain uses TRBV5-1 with TRBJ1-2, with a weak D call TRBD1 (5 bases). CDR1 and CDR2 (germline): SGHRS, YFSETQ. The CDR3 covers 14 residues. CDR3 residues: CASSLTTVSDGYTF. In nucleotides, the CDR3 is TGCGCCAGCAGCTTAACGACAGTCTCGGATGGCTACACCTTT. The variable domain in full, with the rest retrieved from reference TRBV5-1 and TRBJ1-2, is KAGVTQTPRYLIKTRGQQVTLSCSPISGHRSVSWYQQTPGQGLQFLFEYFSETQRNKGNFPGRFSGRQFSNSRSEMNVSTLELGDSALYLCASSLTTVSDGYTFGSGTRLTVV.

This clonotype turned up a few times. This sequence joins TRBV28 and TRBJ2-5; D not resolved. Germline V gene sequence: CDR1 MDHEN, CDR2 SYDVKM. The CDR3 covers 17 residues. The V and J ends lost 6 bases and 4 bases respectively, with 24 bases between them. The CDR3 nucleotides are TGTGCCAGCAGCCCCCGCAAGTATAAGGGCGGACGAGAGACCCAGTACTTC. This translates into CASSPRKYKGGRETQYF.

This sequence joins TRBV29-1 and TRBJ1-5, with 7 bases aligning to TRBD1. Unmatched junction bases numbered 5, after V lost 7 bases and J lost 2 bases. The CDR3 runs to 13 residues. Germline-derived CDR1 and CDR2 are SQVTM and ANQGSEA. The CDR3 DNA sequence: TGCAGCGCCACCACAGGGGGCAATCAGCCCCAGCATTTT. Amino acid sequence: CSATTGGNQPQHF. Variable domain in full (rest from reference TRBV29-1 and TRBJ1-5): SAVISQKPSRDICQRGTSLTIQCQVDSQVTMMFWYRQQPGQSLTLIATANQGSEATYESGFVIDKFPISRPNLTFSTLTVSNMSPEDSSIYLCSATTGGNQPQHFGDGTRLSIL.

V usage is TRBV12-3 or TRBV12-4 and J usage is TRBJ1-1; 7 bases line up with TRBD1. The CDR3 is 17 amino acids. Germline trimming cut 3 bases from V and 0 bases from J; bases unmatched to any gene: 10. The CDR3 spells CASSFGEQGTVNTEAFF. The CDR3 nucleotides read TGTGCCAGCAGTTTTGGTGAACAGGGGACCGTGAACACTGAAGCTTTCTTT.

This clonotype has only one observation. This sequence joins TRBV27 and TRBJ1-5; a weak D match, TRBD1 (6 bases). CDR1 is MNHEY and CDR2 is SMNVEV in the germline V gene (reference sequence). V lost 0 bases to trimming and J lost 6 bases, with 12 bases between them. The CDR3 has 15 residues. In DNA, the CDR3 is TGTGCCAGCAGTTTATCGTGGGGGGCTCTTCAGCCCCAGCATTTT. Amino acid sequence: CASSLSWGALQPQHF.

This sequence joins TRBV20-1 and TRBJ2-3; TRBD2 aligns across 9 bases. CDR1 and CDR2 (germline): DFQATT, SNEGSKA (reference sequence). This CDR3 has 15 residues. V shed 1 base, J shed 11 bases, and the junction held 13 bases outside the gene matches. CDR3 DNA: TGCAGTGCTAGAGTGTTAGCGGGAGTAACCAGGGGGCAGTATTTT. Translated: CSARVLAGVTRGQYF.

The V gene is TRBV7-2, the J gene TRBJ1-4; weak D call: TRBD1 (5 bases). V was cut by 5 bases and J by 6 bases, with 10 bases left in between. The CDR3 contains 13 residues. Per germline, CDR1 SGHTA and CDR2 FQGNSA. Here the CDR3 reads CASSRDGDEKLFF. The DNA of the CDR3 is TGTGCCAGCAGCCGGGACGGAGATGAAAAACTGTTTTTT.

This clonotype has only a few counts. This rearrangement joins TRBV28 to TRBJ2-1; D gene unclear. Germline V gene lookup returns CDR1 MDHEN and CDR2 SYDVKM. The CDR3 is 13 amino acids. V gave up 10 bases and J gave up 0 bases, with 10 bases separating them. CDR3 bases: TGTGCCACCCGAGCGAGCTCCTACAATGAGCAGTTCTTC. Its protein is CATRASSYNEQFF.

The chain is built from TRBV28 and TRBJ2-3; 12 bases agree with TRBD2. Germline lookup yields CDR1 MDHEN and CDR2 SYDVKM. V was pared by 1 base and J by 2 bases, with 7 bases of the junction left unmatched. The CDR3 length is 18 residues. In nucleotides, the CDR3 is TGTGCCAGCAGTTTATCCCCCCGACTAGCGGGGGACACAGATACGCAGTATTTT. Amino acids: CASSLSPRLAGDTDTQYF.